This TCR beta chain was documented in a study of OX40 agonist ivuxolimab in advanced cancers. Study-level background: Each patient was given ivuxolimab into a vein every 2 weeks, at 0.01 to 10 mg/kg. In three patients, partial responses were observed, one with hepatocellular carcinoma and two with cutaneous melanoma.

This CDR3 region has 16 residues. V dropped 0 bases and J dropped 4 bases, with 16 bases sitting between them. Germline CDR1 reads SQVTM; CDR2 reads ANQGSEA. Details on this clone: Its specificity is not known.

Overall study findings and caveats: Among patients with partial responses at 0.1-3.0 mg/kg, clonal expansion was among the lowest.

Using immunoSEQ multiplex PCR, the repertoire was profiled, and TCRdb retains in-frame clones only, with some absent. In the table there are 63,000 or so clones, about four fifths of which are singletons. The specimen was CD4+ or CD8+ T cells sorted from blood, collected in a trial of the OX40 agonist ivuxolimab. This receptor was taken from an adult with an advanced solid tumor such as melanoma, head and neck, liver or kidney cancer. The chain uses TRBV29-1 and TRBJ2-1, with D possibly being TRBD2 (7 bases). The CDR3 reads CSVEEGGGDSYNEQFF. The CDR3 coding sequence is TGCAGCGTTGAAGAAGGGGGGGGAGATTCATACAATGAGCAGTTCTTC.